Detailed here is one T cell receptor beta chain. Its antigen specificity is not known. Within one base of it there is no much larger clone, and no base qualities were kept. The time point label for this specimen denotes: baseline before first vaccination. Samples from vaccinated people were obtained from the UK trials COV001 and COV002, which included a single-blind randomized controlled phase 2/3 trial of AZD1222 (ChAdOx1 nCoV-19) in healthy adults. Trial participant PBMC samples were collected at day 0 and day 28 after the second dose for TCRbeta chain sequencing. The data were taken from a study of T cell responses to AZD1222 COVID-19 vaccine (dated by TCRdb to about 2021). Regarding the complete study: AZD1222 recipients with second doses at about 4 weeks or about 12 weeks were pooled, because spike-specific TCR depth and breadth did not differ between schedules. TCR sequencing was performed for roughly 240 trial participants, of whom some 200 were given two doses of AZD1222 and 26 were given two doses of MenACWY control vaccine. Enrollment into the trials was organized by age into subgroups of 18-55, 56-69 and 70-plus years, and those subgroups contained roughly 150, 30 and 60 TCR-sequenced participants, respectively.

From cysteine to phenylalanine, the CDR3 is 11 amino acids long. Kept here is only the CDR3 DNA, which spans 33 bases and is read in frame from base 1. Looking up the germline V gene yields CDR1 SQVTM and CDR2 ANQGSEA. Cut back by 4 bases and 4 bases, the V and J ends lie 7 bases apart. Study-wide conclusions, independent of this receptor: The 56-69-year group was small, and its depth increase did not reach significance, likely because of low power. The vaccine-associated CD4 TCRs covered the entire spike protein, and the dominant responses fell in regions 160-218 and 743-854. Participants were mostly white British, with more females than males. The authors suggested clonal diversity may have been underestimated. Only five to seven AZD1222 recipients were SARS-CoV-2 seropositive at baseline, limiting conclusions about previously exposed vaccinees. Reportedly, almost half of the unique spike-specific TCRs recognized epitopes lying outside the regions that are mutated in the B.1.351 and B.1.1.7 variants. Because no samples from the day 14 peak response were available, repertoires could be characterized only after the peak T cell response. Spike-specific TCR breadth and depth rose significantly after two AZD1222 doses compared with day 0 and with MenACWY recipients.

The CDR3 regions of human TCRbeta chains were analyzed by immunosequencing. The paper's data handling went like this. Repertoire TCRs were checked for matches against a reference library of SARS-CoV-2-specific TCRs that had been generated using the MIRA antigen-specificity platform. Breadth meant the fraction of unique TCRs that were SARS-CoV-2-associated, whereas depth meant the fraction of total T cells that were SARS-CoV-2-associated. Using the MIRA data, each spike-specific TCR was mapped to the spike region that the TCR reacts to and placed in a CD4 or CD8 class. Log10-transformed breadth and depth values were compared by one-way ANOVA with Sidak's multiple comparisons tests. The clones in this table, taken by TCRdb from immuneACCESS, are in-frame only. Not every clone is retained; where verified, under half of the shortfall comes from an unresolved V gene, and the cause of the rest is unknown. V and J calls and clone size are given by that table; D and trimming were obtained from the DNA. This sample has under 150,000 clones in its table, and roughly 89% of those were observed once. 5.5% of the sample comes from the top ten.

This clonotype originated in an adult in good health. The rearrangement joined TRBV29-1 to TRBJ1-1, with no reliable assignment of the D segment. The sequencing used peripheral blood, collected on day 0 of AZD1222 vaccination. The DNA sequence is given as TGCAGCGTTGGGGTGCTCACTGAAGCTTTCTTT. Translated, it gives CSVGVLTEAFF.